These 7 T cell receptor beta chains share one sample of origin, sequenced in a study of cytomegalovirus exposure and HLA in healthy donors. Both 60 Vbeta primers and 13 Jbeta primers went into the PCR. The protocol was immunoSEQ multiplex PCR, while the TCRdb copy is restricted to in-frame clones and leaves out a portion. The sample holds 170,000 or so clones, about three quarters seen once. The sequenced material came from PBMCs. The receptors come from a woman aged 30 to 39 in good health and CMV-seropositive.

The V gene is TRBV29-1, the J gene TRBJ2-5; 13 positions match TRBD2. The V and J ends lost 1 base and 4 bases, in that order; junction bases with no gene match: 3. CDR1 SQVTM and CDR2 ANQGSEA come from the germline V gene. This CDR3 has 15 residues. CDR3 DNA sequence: TGCAGCGTTGAAGTAAGACTAGCGGGAGGAGAGACCCAGTACTTC. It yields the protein CSVEVRLAGGETQYF.

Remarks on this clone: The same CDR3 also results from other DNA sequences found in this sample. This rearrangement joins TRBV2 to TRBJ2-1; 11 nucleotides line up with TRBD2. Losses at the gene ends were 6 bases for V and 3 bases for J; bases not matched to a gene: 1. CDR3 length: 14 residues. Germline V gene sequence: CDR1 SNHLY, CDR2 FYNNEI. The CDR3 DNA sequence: TGTGCCAGCAGGGGGACTAGCGGCTACAATGAGCAGTTCTTC. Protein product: CASRGTSGYNEQFF.

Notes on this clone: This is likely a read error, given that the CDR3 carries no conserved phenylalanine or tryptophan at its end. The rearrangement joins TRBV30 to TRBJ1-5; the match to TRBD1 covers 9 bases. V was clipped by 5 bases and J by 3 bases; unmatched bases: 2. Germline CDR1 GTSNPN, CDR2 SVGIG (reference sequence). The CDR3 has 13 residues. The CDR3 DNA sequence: TGTGCCTGGGGGACAGGGTTCAATCAGCCCCAGCATCTT. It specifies CAWGTGFNQPQHL.

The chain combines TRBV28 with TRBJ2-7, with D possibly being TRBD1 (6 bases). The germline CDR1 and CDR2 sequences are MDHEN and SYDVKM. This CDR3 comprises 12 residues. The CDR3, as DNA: TGTGCTGCGGCAGGGGCGGTCTACGAGCAGTACTTC. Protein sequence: CAAAGAVYEQYF.

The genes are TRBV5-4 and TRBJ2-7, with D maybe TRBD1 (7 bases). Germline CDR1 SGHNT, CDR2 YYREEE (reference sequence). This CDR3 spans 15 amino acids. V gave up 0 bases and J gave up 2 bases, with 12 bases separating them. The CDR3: CASSLGRGQTYEQYF. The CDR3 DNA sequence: TGTGCCAGCAGCTTGGGGCGGGGACAGACCTACGAGCAGTACTTC.

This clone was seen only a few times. CDR3 residues: CASSLRSKLGYTF. The CDR3 region has the DNA TGCGCCAGCAGCTTGCGGTCAAAGTTGGGCTACACCTTC. This sequence joins TRBV5-1 and TRBJ1-2, with D unclear. V lost 1 base to trimming and J lost 8 bases, with 12 bases between them. This CDR3 comprises 13 residues. The germline gives CDR1 SGHRS, CDR2 YFSETQ.

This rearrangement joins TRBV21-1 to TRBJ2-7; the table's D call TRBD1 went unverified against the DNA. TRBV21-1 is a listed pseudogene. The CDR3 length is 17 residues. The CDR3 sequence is CASSNPTGTGGSYEQYF. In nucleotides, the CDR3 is TGTGCCAGCAGCAACCCAACCGGGACAGGGGGCTCCTACGAGCAGTACTTC.